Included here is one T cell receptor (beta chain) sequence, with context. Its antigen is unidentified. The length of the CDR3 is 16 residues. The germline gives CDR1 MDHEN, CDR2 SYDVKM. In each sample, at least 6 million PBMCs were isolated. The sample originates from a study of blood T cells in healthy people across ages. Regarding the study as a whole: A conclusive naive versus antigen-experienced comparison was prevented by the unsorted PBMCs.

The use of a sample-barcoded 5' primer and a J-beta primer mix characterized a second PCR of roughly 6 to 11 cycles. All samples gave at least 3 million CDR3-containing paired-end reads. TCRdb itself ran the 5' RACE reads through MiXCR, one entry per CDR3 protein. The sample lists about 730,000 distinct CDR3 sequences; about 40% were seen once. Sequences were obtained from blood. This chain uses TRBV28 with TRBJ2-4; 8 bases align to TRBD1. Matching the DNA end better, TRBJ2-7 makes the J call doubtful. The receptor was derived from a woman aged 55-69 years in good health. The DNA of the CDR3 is TGTGCCAGCAGTTCCCCCCTCCAGGGGGCGTACTACGAGCAGTACTTC. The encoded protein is CASSSPLQGAYYEQYF.